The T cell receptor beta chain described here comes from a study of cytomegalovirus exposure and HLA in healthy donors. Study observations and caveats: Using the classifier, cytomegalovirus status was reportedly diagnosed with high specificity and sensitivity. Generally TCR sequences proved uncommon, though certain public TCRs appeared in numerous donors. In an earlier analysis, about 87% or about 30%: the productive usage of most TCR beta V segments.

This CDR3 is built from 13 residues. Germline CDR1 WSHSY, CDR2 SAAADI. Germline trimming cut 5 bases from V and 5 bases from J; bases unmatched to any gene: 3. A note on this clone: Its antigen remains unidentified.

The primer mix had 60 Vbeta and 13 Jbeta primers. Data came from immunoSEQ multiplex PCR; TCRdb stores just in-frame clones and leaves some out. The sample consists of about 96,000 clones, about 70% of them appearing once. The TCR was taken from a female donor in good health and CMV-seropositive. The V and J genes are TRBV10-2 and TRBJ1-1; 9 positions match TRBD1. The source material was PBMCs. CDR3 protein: CASSWTGETEAFF. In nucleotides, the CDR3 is TGCGCCAGCAGTTGGACAGGGGAGACTGAAGCTTTCTTT.